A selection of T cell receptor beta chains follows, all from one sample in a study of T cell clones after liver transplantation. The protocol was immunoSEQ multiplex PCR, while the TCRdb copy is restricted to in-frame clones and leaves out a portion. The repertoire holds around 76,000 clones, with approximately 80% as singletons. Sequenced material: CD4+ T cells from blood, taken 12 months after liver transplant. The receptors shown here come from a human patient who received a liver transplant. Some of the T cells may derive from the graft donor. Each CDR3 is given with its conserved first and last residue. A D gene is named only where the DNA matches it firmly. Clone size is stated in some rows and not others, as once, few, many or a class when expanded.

cdr3_nt: TGTGCCAGCAACCCCCCCCGCGGAACTAACTATGGCTACACCTTC
cdr3_aa: CASNPPRGTNYGYTF
clone_size: -
j_call: TRBJ1-2
v_call: TRBV6-6
d_call: -

cdr3_nt: TGTGCCATCAGGGACAGTTATCTGGGGGAGACCCAGTACTTC
cdr3_aa: CAIRDSYLGETQYF
clone_size: -
j_call: TRBJ2-5
v_call: TRBV10-3
d_call: -

cdr3_nt: TGCGCCAGCAGCTTACAGGGAGGGAACACTGAAGCTTTCTTT
cdr3_aa: CASSLQGGNTEAFF
clone_size: few
j_call: TRBJ1-1
v_call: TRBV5-1
d_call: -

cdr3_nt: TGTGCCAGCAGCCCGACGGGAGACTATGGCTACACCTTC
cdr3_aa: CASSPTGDYGYTF
clone_size: -
j_call: TRBJ1-2
v_call: TRBV6-1
d_call: -

cdr3_nt: TGTGCCAGCACCACTAGCGGGACGGGGGGCCAGTTCTTC
cdr3_aa: CASTTSGTGGQFF
clone_size: -
j_call: TRBJ2-1
v_call: TRBV2
d_call: TRBD2

cdr3_nt: TGTGCCAGCAGCTTAAATTTGGCCGGGGAGCTGTTTTTT
cdr3_aa: CASSLNLAGELFF
clone_size: -
j_call: TRBJ2-2
v_call: TRBV7-2
d_call: -

cdr3_nt: TGCGCCAGCAGCTTGAACGGCGGCTCCTACAATGAGCAGTTCTTC
cdr3_aa: CASSLNGGSYNEQFF
clone_size: -
j_call: TRBJ2-1
v_call: TRBV5-1
d_call: -

cdr3_nt: TGTGCCAGTAGTTCGGGACATTGGGAGACCCAGTACTTC
cdr3_aa: CASSSGHWETQYF
clone_size: -
j_call: TRBJ2-5
v_call: TRBV19
d_call: -

cdr3_nt: TGTGCCAGCAGCCCGAGGCGGGACAGGGGGGATGAAAAACTGTTTTTT
cdr3_aa: CASSPRRDRGDEKLFF
clone_size: once
j_call: TRBJ1-4
v_call: TRBV13
d_call: TRBD1

cdr3_nt: TGTGCCAGCAGCTCCGGGGGCCAAGAGACCCAGTACTTC
cdr3_aa: CASSSGGQETQYF
clone_size: -
j_call: TRBJ2-5
v_call: TRBV5-4
d_call: -

cdr3_nt: TGTGCCAGCAGCTCTCGACAGGCTGGAGATACGCAGTATTTT
cdr3_aa: CASSSRQAGDTQYF
clone_size: -
j_call: TRBJ2-3
v_call: TRBV5-4
d_call: -

cdr3_nt: TGTGCCAGCAGTCTCGGGAGGACGAACACTGAAGCTTTCTTT
cdr3_aa: CASSLGRTNTEAFF
clone_size: -
j_call: TRBJ1-1
v_call: TRBV11-1
d_call: -

cdr3_nt: TGCGCCAGCAGCTTGGAATACCAGGGCCCTAGCACAGATACGCAGTATTTT
cdr3_aa: CASSLEYQGPSTDTQYF
clone_size: -
j_call: TRBJ2-3
v_call: TRBV5-1
d_call: -

cdr3_nt: TGTGCCAGCAGCTTAGTAATGAACACTGAAGCTTTCTTT
cdr3_aa: CASSLVMNTEAFF
clone_size: once
j_call: TRBJ1-1
v_call: TRBV11-1
d_call: -

cdr3_nt: TGTGCCAGCAGCTTAGTTCTGTTTGAGCAGTTCTTC
cdr3_aa: CASSLVLFEQFF
clone_size: -
j_call: TRBJ2-1
v_call: TRBV7-2
d_call: -

cdr3_nt: TGTGCCAGCAGTAGCGGGAGAATCGGCGAGACCCAGTACTTC
cdr3_aa: CASSSGRIGETQYF
clone_size: -
j_call: TRBJ2-5
v_call: TRBV2
d_call: TRBD2

cdr3_nt: TGTGCCAGCAGTACGGCCGGGACGCCCTCTGGAAACACCATATATTTT
cdr3_aa: CASSTAGTPSGNTIYF
clone_size: many
j_call: TRBJ1-3
v_call: TRBV28
d_call: -

cdr3_nt: TGTGCCAGCAGTTACAATGGGCTTAATGAAAAACTGTTTTTT
cdr3_aa: CASSYNGLNEKLFF
clone_size: once
j_call: TRBJ1-4
v_call: TRBV28
d_call: -

cdr3_nt: TGTGCCAGCAGCGTAGACAGAGGGACTGAAGCTTTCTTT
cdr3_aa: CASSVDRGTEAFF
clone_size: -
j_call: TRBJ1-1
v_call: TRBV9
d_call: -

cdr3_nt: TGTGCCAGCAGTGGGCAGGTGAACACCGGGGAGCTGTTTTTT
cdr3_aa: CASSGQVNTGELFF
clone_size: -
j_call: TRBJ2-2
v_call: TRBV2
d_call: -

cdr3_nt: TGCGCCAGCAGCGTGGGACACATTGGTCAGAACACTGAAGCTTTCTTT
cdr3_aa: CASSVGHIGQNTEAFF
clone_size: -
j_call: TRBJ1-1
v_call: TRBV5-1
d_call: -

cdr3_nt: TGTGCCAGCAGCGTAGAGGACGTAGCGGGATCCCACGAGCAGTACTTC
cdr3_aa: CASSVEDVAGSHEQYF
clone_size: -
j_call: TRBJ2-7
v_call: TRBV9
d_call: TRBD2

cdr3_nt: TGCGCCAGCAGCCATCACGGGGGGCGGGGGACTGAAGCTTTCTTT
cdr3_aa: CASSHHGGRGTEAFF
clone_size: -
j_call: TRBJ1-1
v_call: TRBV4-3
d_call: -

cdr3_nt: TGTGCCAGCAGCTTAGCAAGGGGGACCTATAATGAGCAGTTCTTC
cdr3_aa: CASSLARGTYNEQFF
clone_size: -
j_call: TRBJ2-1
v_call: TRBV7-2
d_call: -

cdr3_nt: TGCGCCAGCAGCTGGGGTTGGACAAACCTGAACACTGAAGCTTTCTTT
cdr3_aa: CASSWGWTNLNTEAFF
clone_size: -
j_call: TRBJ1-1
v_call: TRBV5-1
d_call: -

cdr3_nt: TGTGCCACCAGCAGGGCTCCCCTTGACAGCCTAGGCACTGAAGCTTTCTTT
cdr3_aa: CATSRAPLDSLGTEAFF
clone_size: -
j_call: TRBJ1-1
v_call: TRBV15
d_call: -

cdr3_nt: TGTGCCAGCAGCTTAGCGGGAAGCACAGATACGCAGTATTTT
cdr3_aa: CASSLAGSTDTQYF
clone_size: few
j_call: TRBJ2-3
v_call: TRBV7-9
d_call: -

cdr3_nt: TGCGCCAGCAGCCTCCAGAGGGGAGGAGGTTTGGGTGAGCAGTTCTTC
cdr3_aa: CASSLQRGGGLGEQFF
clone_size: -
j_call: TRBJ2-1
v_call: TRBV4-3
d_call: -

cdr3_nt: TGTGCCAGCAGTTTAGGTCTGGACGGGACGCCAGCTTTCTTT
cdr3_aa: CASSLGLDGTPAFF
clone_size: -
j_call: TRBJ1-1
v_call: TRBV27
d_call: -

cdr3_nt: TGTGCCAGCAGCGTCTCGGGAAGCGAGACCCAGTACTTC
cdr3_aa: CASSVSGSETQYF
clone_size: -
j_call: TRBJ2-5
v_call: TRBV11-3
d_call: -

cdr3_nt: TGTGCCATCAATAGGGACATAAATCAGCCCCAGCATTTT
cdr3_aa: CAINRDINQPQHF
clone_size: -
j_call: TRBJ1-5
v_call: TRBV10-3
d_call: -

cdr3_nt: TGCAGCGTCTGTACAGGGGGCGGGCAGCCCCAGCATTTT
cdr3_aa: CSVCTGGGQPQHF
clone_size: -
j_call: TRBJ1-5
v_call: TRBV29-1
d_call: TRBD1

cdr3_nt: TGTGCCAGCAGCGTAGGGGGGGCATCTGGAAACACCATATATTTT
cdr3_aa: CASSVGGASGNTIYF
clone_size: -
j_call: TRBJ1-3
v_call: TRBV9
d_call: -

cdr3_nt: TGTGCCAGCAGTTTACCACAGTGGGGTGAGCAGTTCTTC
cdr3_aa: CASSLPQWGEQFF
clone_size: -
j_call: TRBJ2-1
v_call: TRBV28
d_call: -

cdr3_nt: TGTGCTAGTGGCCCAGGGGACTCCACAGATACGCAGTATTTT
cdr3_aa: CASGPGDSTDTQYF
clone_size: -
j_call: TRBJ2-3
v_call: TRBV12-5
d_call: -

cdr3_nt: TGTGCCAGCAGTTACGGGGGTAGCCGAGAGACCCAGTACTTC
cdr3_aa: CASSYGGSRETQYF
clone_size: -
j_call: TRBJ2-5
v_call: TRBV6-6
d_call: -

cdr3_nt: TGTGCCAGCAGTTTATCCGCGGGGAACACCGGGGAGCTGTTTTTT
cdr3_aa: CASSLSAGNTGELFF
clone_size: -
j_call: TRBJ2-2
v_call: TRBV28
d_call: -

cdr3_nt: TGTGCCAGCAGTTCCGGGACAAAAGTGGATCTCTACGAGCAGTACTTC
cdr3_aa: CASSSGTKVDLYEQYF
clone_size: -
j_call: TRBJ2-7
v_call: TRBV28
d_call: -

cdr3_nt: TGCGCCAGCAGCTTTTTAGCGGGAGAAGAGACCCAGTACTTC
cdr3_aa: CASSFLAGEETQYF
clone_size: -
j_call: TRBJ2-5
v_call: TRBV5-1
d_call: TRBD2

cdr3_nt: TGTGCCAGCAGTTTAAGTCGGCAGCGTGAAGCTTTCTTT
cdr3_aa: CASSLSRQREAFF
clone_size: -
j_call: TRBJ1-1
v_call: TRBV27
d_call: -

cdr3_nt: TGTGCCAGCAGCCGACGTAGAGGTACGACGTACAATGAGCAGTTCTTC
cdr3_aa: CASSRRRGTTYNEQFF
clone_size: -
j_call: TRBJ2-1
v_call: TRBV5-6
d_call: -

cdr3_nt: TGTGCCAGCAGACGACAGGGGGCGGGAACTGAAGCTTTCTTT
cdr3_aa: CASRRQGAGTEAFF
clone_size: -
j_call: TRBJ1-1
v_call: TRBV2
d_call: TRBD1

cdr3_nt: TGTGCCAGCAGCTCCGGGACTAGCGGGAGATTGGGGGAGCTGTTTTTT
cdr3_aa: CASSSGTSGRLGELFF
clone_size: -
j_call: TRBJ2-2
v_call: TRBV28
d_call: TRBD2

cdr3_nt: TGTGCCAGCAGCCCCGGAGGGACAGGGGGTATCTATGGCTACACCTTC
cdr3_aa: CASSPGGTGGIYGYTF
clone_size: -
j_call: TRBJ1-2
v_call: TRBV5-4
d_call: TRBD1

cdr3_nt: TGTGCCAGCTCACCACCCGGTAAAACAGCCACCTTGAACACTGAAGCTTTCTTT
cdr3_aa: CASSPPGKTATLNTEAFF
clone_size: once
j_call: TRBJ1-1
v_call: TRBV18
d_call: -

cdr3_nt: TGCGCCAGCAGCAACCCCGACGCTACACAAGGGTATGGCTACACCTTC
cdr3_aa: CASSNPDATQGYGYTF
clone_size: -
j_call: TRBJ1-2
v_call: TRBV5-1
d_call: -

cdr3_nt: TGTGCCATCAGTGAGTCACAGGTGGAGAAAGCTTTCTTT
cdr3_aa: CAISESQVEKAFF
clone_size: -
j_call: TRBJ1-1
v_call: TRBV10-3
d_call: -

cdr3_nt: TGTGCCAGCAGCTTAGACCAGTGGGCAACCTACGAGCAGTACTTC
cdr3_aa: CASSLDQWATYEQYF
clone_size: -
j_call: TRBJ2-7
v_call: TRBV7-2
d_call: -

cdr3_nt: TGTGCCAGCAGCCATACGAACACTGAAGCTTTCTTT
cdr3_aa: CASSHTNTEAFF
clone_size: -
j_call: TRBJ1-1
v_call: TRBV5-4
d_call: -

cdr3_nt: TGTGCCAGCAGCACGGGCAGGCCTTCAGCTAACTATGGCTACACCTTC
cdr3_aa: CASSTGRPSANYGYTF
clone_size: -
j_call: TRBJ1-2
v_call: TRBV21-1
d_call: -

cdr3_nt: TGTGCCAGCAGCTTGATGACTGGCGGGAGAAGGGCCGGGGAGCTGTTTTTT
cdr3_aa: CASSLMTGGRRAGELFF
clone_size: -
j_call: TRBJ2-2
v_call: TRBV5-4
d_call: TRBD2

cdr3_nt: TGTGCCAGCGCCCGGGACAGGGAAGCTGAAAAACTGTTTTTT
cdr3_aa: CASARDREAEKLFF
clone_size: -
j_call: TRBJ1-4
v_call: TRBV6-1
d_call: TRBD1

cdr3_nt: TGTGCCACCAGCAGAGATCCGGGAGGGGCGGACGAGCAGTACTTC
cdr3_aa: CATSRDPGGADEQYF
clone_size: -
j_call: TRBJ2-7
v_call: TRBV15
d_call: TRBD2

cdr3_nt: TGTGCCAGCAGCACCGCTTTCTATGGCTACACCTTC
cdr3_aa: CASSTAFYGYTF
clone_size: -
j_call: TRBJ1-2
v_call: TRBV9
d_call: -

cdr3_nt: TGTGCCAGCAGCGTAGAGGGAATTCAAGAGACCCAGTACTTC
cdr3_aa: CASSVEGIQETQYF
clone_size: -
j_call: TRBJ2-5
v_call: TRBV9
d_call: -

cdr3_nt: TGTGCCAGCAGCTTAGACCCGGGACAGGGGGATACTGAAGCTTTCTTT
cdr3_aa: CASSLDPGQGDTEAFF
clone_size: -
j_call: TRBJ1-1
v_call: TRBV7-6
d_call: TRBD1

cdr3_nt: TGCAGCGTGGGAGGGAGGGCATTAAACACTGAAGCTTTCTTT
cdr3_aa: CSVGGRALNTEAFF
clone_size: -
j_call: TRBJ1-1
v_call: TRBV29-1
d_call: -

cdr3_nt: TGTGCCAGCAGCCAAGAACCACACAATGAGCAGTTCTTC
cdr3_aa: CASSQEPHNEQFF
clone_size: -
j_call: TRBJ2-1
v_call: TRBV14
d_call: -